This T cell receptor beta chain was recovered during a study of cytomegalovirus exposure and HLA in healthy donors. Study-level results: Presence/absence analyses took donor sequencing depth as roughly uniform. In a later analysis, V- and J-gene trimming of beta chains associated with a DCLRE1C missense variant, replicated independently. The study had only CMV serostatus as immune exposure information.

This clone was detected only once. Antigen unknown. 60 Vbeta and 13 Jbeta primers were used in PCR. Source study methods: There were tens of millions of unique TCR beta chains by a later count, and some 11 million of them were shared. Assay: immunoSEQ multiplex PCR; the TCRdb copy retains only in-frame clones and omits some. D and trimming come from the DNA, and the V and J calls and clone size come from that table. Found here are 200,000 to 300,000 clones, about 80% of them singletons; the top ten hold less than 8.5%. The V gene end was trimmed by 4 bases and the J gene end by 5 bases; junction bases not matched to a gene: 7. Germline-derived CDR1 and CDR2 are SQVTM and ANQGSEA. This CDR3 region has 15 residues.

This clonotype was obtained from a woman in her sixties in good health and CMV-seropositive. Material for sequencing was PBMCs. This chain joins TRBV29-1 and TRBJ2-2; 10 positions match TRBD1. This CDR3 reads CSVVGQGDNTGELFF. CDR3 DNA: TGCAGCGTTGTCGGACAGGGGGATAATACCGGGGAGCTGTTTTTT.